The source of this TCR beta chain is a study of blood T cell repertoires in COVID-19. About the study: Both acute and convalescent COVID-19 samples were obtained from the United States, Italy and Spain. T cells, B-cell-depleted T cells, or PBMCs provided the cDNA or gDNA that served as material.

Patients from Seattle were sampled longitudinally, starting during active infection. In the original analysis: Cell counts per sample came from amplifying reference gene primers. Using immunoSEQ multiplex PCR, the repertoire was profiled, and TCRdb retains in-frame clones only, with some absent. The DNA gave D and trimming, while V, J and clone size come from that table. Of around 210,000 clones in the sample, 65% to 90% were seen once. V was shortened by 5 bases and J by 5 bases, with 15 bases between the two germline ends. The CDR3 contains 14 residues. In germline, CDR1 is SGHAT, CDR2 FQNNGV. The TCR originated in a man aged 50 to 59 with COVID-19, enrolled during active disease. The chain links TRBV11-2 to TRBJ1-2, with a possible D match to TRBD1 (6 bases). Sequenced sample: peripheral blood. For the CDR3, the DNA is TGTGCCAGCAGCGCAGGGGTTTCGGGGTATGGCTACACCTTC. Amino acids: CASSAGVSGYGYTF.